This TCR beta chain was retrieved from a study of T cells expressing NK-cell markers. The CDR3 sequence is 13 residues long. The germline gives CDR1 KGHSH, CDR2 LQKENI. Reprocessing the 5' RACE reads, TCRdb reports a single entry for every CDR3 protein and omits DNA. This sample carries a few hundred thousand distinct CDR3 sequences, with under 1.5% going to the ten biggest clones. Material for sequencing was blood T cells: a sorted CD56 or NKG2C T cell subset, CD4+ or CD8+ T cells, or bulk PBMC T cells (not recorded which). This chain uses TRBV18 with TRBJ2-3; there is no DNA to check the TCRdb D call of TRBD1. This receptor was identified in a woman between 45 and 65 years old in good health. The CDR3 loop reads CASSTVAGDTQYF.